This T cell receptor (beta chain) was retrieved from a study of blood T cell repertoires in COVID-19. Study details: T cells, B-cell-depleted T cells, or PBMCs supplied cDNA or gDNA.

The assay was immunoSEQ multiplex PCR, and TCRdb's table has in-frame clones only and misses some. The sample carries approximately 200,000 clones, 65% to 85% recorded once. The germline V gene encodes CDR1 SGHDN and CDR2 FVKESK. This CDR3 region has 13 residues. Trimming removed 4 bases at V and 0 bases at J, with 6 bases between. This clonotype was sampled from an elderly woman with acute or convalescent COVID-19. This chain connects TRBV14 to TRBJ1-1; D unresolved. Sample: peripheral blood. CDR3 amino acids: CASSLAVNTEAFF. The CDR3 DNA reads TGTGCCAGCAGCCTCGCAGTGAACACTGAAGCTTTCTTT.